The source of this TCR beta chain is a study of spatial heterogeneity in lung cancer. This clonotype was picked up many times. Its specificity is not known. Study observations and caveats: Tumor mutation counts were tracked by expanded intratumoral alpha and beta TCR counts.

A single record per CDR3 protein comes from TCRdb applying MiXCR to the 5' RACE reads. The table includes approximately 94,000 distinct CDR3 sequences, nearly 4.5% detected once. The sample's time point: sample taken at primary tumor resection. The cohort: approximately 66 early-stage, untreated non-small cell lung cancer patients. CDR3 size: 15 residues. With 7 bases removed from V and 8 bases from J, the gap between germline ends came to 21 bases. The V gene's germline CDR1 is SNHLY and CDR2 FYNNEI. The source is a male donor with early-stage non-small cell lung cancer. The J gene is TRBJ2-1, the V gene TRBV2; D perhaps matches TRBD2 (6 bases). The material was lung tumor tissue, obtained at surgery. The CDR3, as DNA: TGTGCCAGCATATTGGTGGTGGGGGGTATAGATGAGCAGTTCTTC. Amino acid sequence: CASILVVGGIDEQFF.